One sample yielded the 2 T cell receptor beta chains listed below, sequenced in a study of T cell repertoires in cytomegalovirus infection. TCRdb reanalysed the reads using MiXCR and keeps one entry per CDR3 protein. The sample has 310,000 or so distinct CDR3 sequences, about a quarter seen once; the top ten hold approximately 14%. Input material: PBMCs. These TCRs come from a human donor in good health (CMV status not recorded). Some clones in this sample may be carry-over from other donors' samples.

This clonotype came up many times. This sequence joins TRBV5-1 and TRBJ2-2; 11 positions match TRBD2. Germline V gene lookup returns CDR1 SGHRS and CDR2 YFSETQ. The V and J ends lost 3 bases and 4 bases, in that order; junction bases with no gene match: 5. CDR3 length: 16 amino acids. CDR3 nucleotide sequence: TGCGCCAGCAGCTACGCCGGGACTAGCGGCACCGGGGAGCTGTTTTTT. It specifies CASSYAGTSGTGELFF.

This clonotype has more than one count but fewer than ten. The chain is built from TRBV7-9 and TRBJ2-7; 8 bases match TRBD2. This CDR3 region has 13 residues. In germline, CDR1 is SEHNR, CDR2 FQNEAQ (reference sequence). Unmatched junction bases numbered 3, after V lost 5 bases and J lost 3 bases. The CDR3 nucleotides are TGTGCCAGCAGCCCGGGACTAGGCTACGAGCAGTACTTC. Protein: CASSPGLGYEQYF.